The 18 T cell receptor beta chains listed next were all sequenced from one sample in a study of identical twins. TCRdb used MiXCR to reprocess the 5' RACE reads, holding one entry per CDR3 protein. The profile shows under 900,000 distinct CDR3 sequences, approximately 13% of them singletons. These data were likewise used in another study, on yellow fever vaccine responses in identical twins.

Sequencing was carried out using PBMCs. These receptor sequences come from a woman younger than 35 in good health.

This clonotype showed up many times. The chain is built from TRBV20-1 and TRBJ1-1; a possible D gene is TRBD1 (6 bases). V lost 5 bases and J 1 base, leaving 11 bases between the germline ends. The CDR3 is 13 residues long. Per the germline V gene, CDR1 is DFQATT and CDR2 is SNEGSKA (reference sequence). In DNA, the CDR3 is TGCAGTGCTTACAGGGCCCCGAACACTGAAGCTTTCTTT. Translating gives CSAYRAPNTEAFF.

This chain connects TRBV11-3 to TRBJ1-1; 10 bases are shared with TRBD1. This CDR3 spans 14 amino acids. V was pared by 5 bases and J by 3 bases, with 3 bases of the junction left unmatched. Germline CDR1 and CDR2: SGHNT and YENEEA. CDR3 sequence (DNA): TGTGCCAGCAGCGAAGGGACAGGGGACACTGAAGCTTTCTTT. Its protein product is CASSEGTGDTEAFF.

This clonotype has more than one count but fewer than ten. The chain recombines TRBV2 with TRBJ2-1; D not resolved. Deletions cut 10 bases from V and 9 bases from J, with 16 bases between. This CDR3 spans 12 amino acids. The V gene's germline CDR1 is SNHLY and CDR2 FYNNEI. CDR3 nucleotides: TGTGCCACCTATCAGTGGTCAGGTGAGCAGTTCTTC. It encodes CATYQWSGEQFF.

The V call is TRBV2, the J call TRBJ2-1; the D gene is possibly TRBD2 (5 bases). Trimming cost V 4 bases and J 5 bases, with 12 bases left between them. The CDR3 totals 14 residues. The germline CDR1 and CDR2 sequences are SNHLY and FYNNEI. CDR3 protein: CASSVRDNNNEQFF. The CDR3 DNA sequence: TGTGCCAGCAGTGTGAGGGATAACAACAATGAGCAGTTCTTC.

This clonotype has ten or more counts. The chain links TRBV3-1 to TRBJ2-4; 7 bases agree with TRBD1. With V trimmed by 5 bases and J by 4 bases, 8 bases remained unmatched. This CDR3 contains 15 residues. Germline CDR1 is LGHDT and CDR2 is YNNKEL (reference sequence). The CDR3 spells CASSARDRGKNIQYF. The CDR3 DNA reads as TGTGCCAGCAGCGCCCGGGACAGAGGAAAAAACATTCAGTACTTC.

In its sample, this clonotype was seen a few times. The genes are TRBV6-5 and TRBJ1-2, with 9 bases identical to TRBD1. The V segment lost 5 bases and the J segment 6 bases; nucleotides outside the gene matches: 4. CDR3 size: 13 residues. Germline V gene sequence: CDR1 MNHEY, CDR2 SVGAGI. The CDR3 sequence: CASSNRDRDGYTF. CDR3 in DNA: TGTGCCAGCAGTAACCGGGACAGGGATGGCTACACCTTC.

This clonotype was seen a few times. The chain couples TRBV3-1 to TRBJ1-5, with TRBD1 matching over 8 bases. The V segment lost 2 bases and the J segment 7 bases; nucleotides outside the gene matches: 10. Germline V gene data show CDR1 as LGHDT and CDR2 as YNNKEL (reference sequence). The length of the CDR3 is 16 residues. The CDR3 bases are TGTGCCAGCAGCCAATCCAGACAGGGGAGGAAGCAGCCCCAGCATTTT. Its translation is CASSQSRQGRKQPQHF.

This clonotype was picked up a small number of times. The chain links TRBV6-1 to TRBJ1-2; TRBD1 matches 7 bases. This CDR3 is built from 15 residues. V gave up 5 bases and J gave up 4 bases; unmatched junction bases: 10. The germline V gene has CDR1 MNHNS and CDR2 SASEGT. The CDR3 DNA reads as TGTGCCAGCAGTACCACACAGGGACAGACCTATGGCTACACCTTC. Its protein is CASSTTQGQTYGYTF.

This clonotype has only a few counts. The chain's CDR3 is CASSPGQGREQYV. The CDR3 DNA reads TGTGCCAGCAGCCCCGGACAGGGTAGAGAGCAGTACGTC. The chain employs TRBV3-1 and TRBJ2-7; 8 bases fit TRBD1. This CDR3 spans 13 amino acids. The V gene's germline CDR1 is LGHDT and CDR2 YNNKEL (reference sequence). V lost 4 bases and J lost 7; bases outside the gene matches: 6.

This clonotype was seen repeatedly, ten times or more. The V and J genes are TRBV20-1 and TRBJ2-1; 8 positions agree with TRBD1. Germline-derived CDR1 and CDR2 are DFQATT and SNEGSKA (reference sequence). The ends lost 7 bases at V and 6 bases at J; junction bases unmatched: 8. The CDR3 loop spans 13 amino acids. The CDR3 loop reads CSVPQGAGNEQFF. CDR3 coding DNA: TGCAGTGTCCCGCAGGGGGCCGGCAATGAGCAGTTCTTC.

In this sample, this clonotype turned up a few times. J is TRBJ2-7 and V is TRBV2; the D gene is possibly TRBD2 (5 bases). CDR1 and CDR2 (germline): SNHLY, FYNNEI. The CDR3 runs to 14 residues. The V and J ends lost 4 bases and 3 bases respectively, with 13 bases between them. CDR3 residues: CASSATTGIYEQYF. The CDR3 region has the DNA TGTGCCAGCAGTGCAACCACCGGGATCTACGAGCAGTACTTC.

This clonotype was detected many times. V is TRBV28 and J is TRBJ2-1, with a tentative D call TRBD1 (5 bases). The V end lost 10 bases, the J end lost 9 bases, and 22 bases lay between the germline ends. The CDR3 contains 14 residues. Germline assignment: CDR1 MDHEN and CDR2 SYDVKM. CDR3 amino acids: CATLPPLRRGEQFF. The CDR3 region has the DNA TGTGCCACCCTCCCCCCGTTAAGAAGGGGTGAGCAGTTCTTC. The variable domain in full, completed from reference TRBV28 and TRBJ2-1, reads DVKVTQSSRYLVKRTGEKVFLECVQDMDHENMFWYRQDPGLGLRLIYFSYDVKMKEKGDIPEGYSVSREKKERFSLILESASTNQTSMYLCATLPPLRRGEQFFGPGTRLTVL.

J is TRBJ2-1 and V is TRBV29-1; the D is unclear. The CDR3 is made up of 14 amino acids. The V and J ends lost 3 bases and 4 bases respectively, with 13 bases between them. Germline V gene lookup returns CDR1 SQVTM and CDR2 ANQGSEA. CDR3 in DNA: TGCAGCGTTGACCCCTCGATTAGGTACAATGAGCAGTTCTTC. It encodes CSVDPSIRYNEQFF.

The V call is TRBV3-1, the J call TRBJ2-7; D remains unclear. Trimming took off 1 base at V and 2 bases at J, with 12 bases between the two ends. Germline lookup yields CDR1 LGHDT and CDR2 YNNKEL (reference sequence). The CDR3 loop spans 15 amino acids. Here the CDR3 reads CASSQVWGAAYEQYF. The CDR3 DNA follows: TGTGCCAGCAGCCAAGTGTGGGGTGCCGCCTACGAGCAGTACTTC.

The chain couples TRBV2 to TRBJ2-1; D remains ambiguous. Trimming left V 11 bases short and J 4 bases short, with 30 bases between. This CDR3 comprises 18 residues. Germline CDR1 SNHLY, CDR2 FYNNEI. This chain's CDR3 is CAFCLTPRAGSVYNEQFF. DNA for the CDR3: TGTGCCTTCTGCTTAACCCCCCGCGCTGGGTCGGTTTACAATGAGCAGTTCTTC.

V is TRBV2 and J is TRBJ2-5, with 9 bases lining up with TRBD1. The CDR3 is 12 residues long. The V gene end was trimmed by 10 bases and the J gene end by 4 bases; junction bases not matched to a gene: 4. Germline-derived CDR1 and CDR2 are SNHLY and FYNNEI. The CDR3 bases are TGTGCCATACGACAGGGGGTAGAGACCCAGTACTTC. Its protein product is CAIRQGVETQYF.

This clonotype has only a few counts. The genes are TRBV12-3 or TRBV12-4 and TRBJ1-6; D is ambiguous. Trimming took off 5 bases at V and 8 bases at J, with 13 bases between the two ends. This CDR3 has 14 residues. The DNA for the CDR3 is TGTGCCAGCAGTCCGGGCATCCGTTATTCACCCCTCCACTTT. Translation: CASSPGIRYSPLHF.

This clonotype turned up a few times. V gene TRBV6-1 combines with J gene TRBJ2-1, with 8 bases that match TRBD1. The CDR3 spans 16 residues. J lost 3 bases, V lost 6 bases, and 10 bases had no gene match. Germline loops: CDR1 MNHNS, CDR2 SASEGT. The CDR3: CASRRRTGKNYNEQFF. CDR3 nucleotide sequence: TGTGCCAGCAGACGCCGGACAGGGAAAAACTACAATGAGCAGTTCTTC.